Shown below are 2 T cell receptor beta chains from a single sample sequenced in a study of blood T cell repertoires in COVID-19. Produced via immunoSEQ multiplex PCR; TCRdb's table is partial and in-frame only. This sample has 140,000 or so clones; around 82% occur once, and the top ten carry about 4%. The specimen sequenced was peripheral blood. The source of these receptors is a man in his 60s with acute or convalescent COVID-19.

In this sample, this clone turned up a few times. The chain is built from TRBV6-4 and TRBJ2-1; 9 nucleotides agree with TRBD1. This CDR3 region has 15 residues. With V trimmed by 3 bases and J by 0 bases, 0 bases remained unmatched. Germline CDR1 MRHNA, CDR2 SNTAGT. CDR3 residues: CASSETGGSYNEQFF. The CDR3 region has the DNA TGTGCCAGCAGTGAGACAGGGGGCTCCTACAATGAGCAGTTCTTC.

This chain joins TRBV6-2 or TRBV6-3 and TRBJ2-4; TRBD1 matches 8 bases. CDR3 size: 14 residues. Trimming at V came to 4 bases and at J to 9 bases, leaving 8 bases not matched to a gene. Germline values: CDR1 MNHEY, CDR2 SVGEGT. DNA of the CDR3: TGTGCCAGCAGTTCCGGACAGGGAAGGACCATTCAGTACTTC. Residues: CASSSGQGRTIQYF.